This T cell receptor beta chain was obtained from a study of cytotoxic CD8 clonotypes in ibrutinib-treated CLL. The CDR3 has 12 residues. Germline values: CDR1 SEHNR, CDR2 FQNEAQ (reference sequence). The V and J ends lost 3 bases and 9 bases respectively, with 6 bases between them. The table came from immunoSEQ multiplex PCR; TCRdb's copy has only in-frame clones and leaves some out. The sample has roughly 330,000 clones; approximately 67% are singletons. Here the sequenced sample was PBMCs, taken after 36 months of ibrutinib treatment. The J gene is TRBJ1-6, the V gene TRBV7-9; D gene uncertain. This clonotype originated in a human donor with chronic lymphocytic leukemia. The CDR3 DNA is TGTGCCAGCAGCTTTTCCCTTTCACCCCTCCACTTT. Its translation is CASSFSLSPLHF.